This T cell receptor (beta chain) was profiled in a study of T cell repertoires in cytomegalovirus infection. Study summary: Shared public TCR beta signatures pointed to both CMV infection and a matching HLA type. Study-wide findings and caveats: Clonotypes of TCR beta that were HLA-C-restricted and CMV-specific dominated the ex vivo response.

A single record per CDR3 protein comes from TCRdb applying MiXCR to the reads. The table shows around 500,000 distinct CDR3 sequences, with approximately 40% occurring only once. The CDR3 loop spans 13 amino acids. Looked up from germline, CDR1 is MNHEY and CDR2 is SVGEGT. V was clipped by 7 bases and J by 0 bases, with 10 bases between them. Notes on this clonotype: What it recognizes is unknown.

V is TRBV6-2 or TRBV6-3 and J is TRBJ2-7; no definite D call. This receptor was identified in a human donor in good health (CMV status not recorded). Some clones in this sample may be carry-over from other donors' samples. Sequencing used cultured PBMCs, obtained from culture after CMV antigen stimulation. CDR3: CASIDWNSYEQYF. The CDR3 nucleotides read TGTGCCAGCATTGACTGGAACTCCTACGAGCAGTACTTC.